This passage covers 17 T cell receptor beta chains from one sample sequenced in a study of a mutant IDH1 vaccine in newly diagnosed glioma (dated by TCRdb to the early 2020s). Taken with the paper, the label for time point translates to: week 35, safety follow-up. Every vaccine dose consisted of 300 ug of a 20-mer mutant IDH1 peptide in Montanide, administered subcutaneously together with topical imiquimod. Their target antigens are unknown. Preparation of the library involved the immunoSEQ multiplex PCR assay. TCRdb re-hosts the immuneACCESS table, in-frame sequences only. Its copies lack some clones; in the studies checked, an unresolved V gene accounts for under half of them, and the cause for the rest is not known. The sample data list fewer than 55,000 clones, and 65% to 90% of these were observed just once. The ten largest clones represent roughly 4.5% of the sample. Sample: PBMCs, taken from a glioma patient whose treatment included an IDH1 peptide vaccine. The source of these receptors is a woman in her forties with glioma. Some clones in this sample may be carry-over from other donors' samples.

For the CDR3, the DNA is TGTGCCAGCAGTGGCCAGCGGGAGGGCGACAATGAGCAGTTCTTC. Translating gives CASSGQREGDNEQFF. The chain couples TRBV6-1 to TRBJ2-1; TRBD2 aligns across 10 bases. CDR3 size: 15 residues. Germline V CDR1 and CDR2: MNHNS, SASEGT. Trimming cost V 4 bases and J 5 bases; bases outside gene matches: 5.

The CDR3 spells CASSDPTSGEGGEQFF. CDR3 nucleotides: TGTGCCAGCAGTGACCCAACTAGCGGGGAGGGGGGTGAGCAGTTCTTC. V is TRBV2 and J is TRBJ2-1; 10 bases are a match to TRBD2. The CDR3 consists of 16 residues. CDR1 and CDR2 (germline): SNHLY, FYNNEI. The J segment lost 9 bases and the V segment lost 3 bases, leaving 11 bases of the junction unmatched.

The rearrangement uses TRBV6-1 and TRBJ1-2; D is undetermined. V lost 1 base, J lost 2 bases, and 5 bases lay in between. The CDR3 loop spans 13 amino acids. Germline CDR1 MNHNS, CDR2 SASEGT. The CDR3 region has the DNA TGTGCCAGCAGTGAAGTCGGGAACTATGGCTACACCTTC. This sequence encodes CASSEVGNYGYTF.

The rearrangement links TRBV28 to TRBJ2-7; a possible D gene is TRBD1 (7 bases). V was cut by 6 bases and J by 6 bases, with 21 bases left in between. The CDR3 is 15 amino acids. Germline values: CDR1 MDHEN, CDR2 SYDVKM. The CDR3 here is CASRSTGTAGGEQYF. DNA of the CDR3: TGTGCCAGCAGATCTACCGGGACAGCCGGGGGCGAGCAGTACTTC.

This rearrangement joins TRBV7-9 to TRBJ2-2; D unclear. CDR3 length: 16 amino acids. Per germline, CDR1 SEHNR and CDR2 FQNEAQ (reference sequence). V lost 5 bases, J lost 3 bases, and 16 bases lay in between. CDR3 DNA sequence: TGTGCCAGCAGCCCCCCGGTCGGTCAGCACACCGGGGAGCTGTTTTTT. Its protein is CASSPPVGQHTGELFF.

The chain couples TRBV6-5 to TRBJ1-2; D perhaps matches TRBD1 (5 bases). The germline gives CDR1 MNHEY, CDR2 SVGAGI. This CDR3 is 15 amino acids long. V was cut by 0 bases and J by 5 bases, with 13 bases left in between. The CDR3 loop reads CASSYSTETRYGYTF. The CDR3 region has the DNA TGTGCCAGCAGTTACTCGACAGAAACTAGATATGGCTACACCTTC.

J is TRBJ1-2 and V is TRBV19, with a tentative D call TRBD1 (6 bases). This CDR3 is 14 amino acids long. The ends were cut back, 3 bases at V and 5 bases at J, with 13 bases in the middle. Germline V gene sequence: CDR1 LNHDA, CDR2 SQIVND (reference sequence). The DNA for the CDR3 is TGTGCCAGTAGTATTCGGACAGACCGATATGGCTACACCTTC. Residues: CASSIRTDRYGYTF. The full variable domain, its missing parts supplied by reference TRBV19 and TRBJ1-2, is DGGITQSPKYLFRKEGQNVTLSCEQNLNHDAMYWYRQDPGQGLRLIYYSQIVNDFQKGDIAEGYSVSREKKESFPLTVTSAQKNPTAFYLCASSIRTDRYGYTFGSGTRLTVV.

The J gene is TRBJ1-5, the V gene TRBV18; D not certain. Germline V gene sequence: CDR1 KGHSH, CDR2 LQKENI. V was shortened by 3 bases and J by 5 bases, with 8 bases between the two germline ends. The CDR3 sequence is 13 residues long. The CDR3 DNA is TGTGCCAGCTCACCGGACGTCGATCAGCCCCAGCATTTT. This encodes CASSPDVDQPQHF.

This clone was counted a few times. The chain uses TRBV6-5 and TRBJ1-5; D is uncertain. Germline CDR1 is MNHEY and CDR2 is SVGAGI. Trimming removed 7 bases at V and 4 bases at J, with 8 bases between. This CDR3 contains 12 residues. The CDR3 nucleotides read TGTGCCAGCACCTCTGGTAATCAGCCCCAGCATTTT. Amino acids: CASTSGNQPQHF.

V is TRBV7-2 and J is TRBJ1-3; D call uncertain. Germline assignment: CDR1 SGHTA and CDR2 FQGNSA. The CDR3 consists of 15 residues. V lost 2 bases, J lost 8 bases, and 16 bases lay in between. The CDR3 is CASSLWQAGWDTIYF. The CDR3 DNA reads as TGTGCCAGCAGCTTATGGCAGGCAGGCTGGGACACCATATATTTT.

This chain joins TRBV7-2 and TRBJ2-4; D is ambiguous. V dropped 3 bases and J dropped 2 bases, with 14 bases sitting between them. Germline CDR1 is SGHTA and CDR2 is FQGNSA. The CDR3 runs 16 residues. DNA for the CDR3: TGTGCCAGCAGCTTGGGCAGGTTGACGACCAAAAACATTCAGTACTTC. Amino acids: CASSLGRLTTKNIQYF.

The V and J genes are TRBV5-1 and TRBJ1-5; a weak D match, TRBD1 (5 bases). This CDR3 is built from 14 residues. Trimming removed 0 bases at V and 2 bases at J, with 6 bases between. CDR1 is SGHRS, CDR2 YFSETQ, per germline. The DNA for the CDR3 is TGCGCCAGCAGCTTGGTGGGGGGCAATCAGCCCCAGCATTTT. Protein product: CASSLVGGNQPQHF.

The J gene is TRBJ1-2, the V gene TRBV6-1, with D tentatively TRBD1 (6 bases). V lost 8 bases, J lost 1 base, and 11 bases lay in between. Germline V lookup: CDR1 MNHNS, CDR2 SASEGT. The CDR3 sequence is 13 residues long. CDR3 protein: CASSDSHNYGYTF. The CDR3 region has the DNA TGTGCCAGCTCGGACAGCCATAACTATGGCTACACCTTC.

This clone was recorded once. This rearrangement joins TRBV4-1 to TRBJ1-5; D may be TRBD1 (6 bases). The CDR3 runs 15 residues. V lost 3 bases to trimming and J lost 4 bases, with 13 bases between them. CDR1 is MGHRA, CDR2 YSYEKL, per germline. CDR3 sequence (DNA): TGCGCCAGCAGCCACCTCGACAGGTCGAATCAGCCCCAGCATTTT. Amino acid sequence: CASSHLDRSNQPQHF.

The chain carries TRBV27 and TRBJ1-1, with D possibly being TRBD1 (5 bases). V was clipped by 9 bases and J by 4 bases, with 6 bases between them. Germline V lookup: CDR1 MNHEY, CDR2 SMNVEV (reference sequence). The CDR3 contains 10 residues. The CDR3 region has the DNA TGTGCCAGGGGGGGCACTGAAGCTTTCTTT. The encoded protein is CARGGTEAFF.

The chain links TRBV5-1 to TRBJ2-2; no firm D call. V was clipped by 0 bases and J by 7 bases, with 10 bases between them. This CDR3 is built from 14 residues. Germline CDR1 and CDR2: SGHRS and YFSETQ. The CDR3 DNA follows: TGCGCCAGCAGCTTGGATTCTCGCAACGGGGAGCTGTTTTTT. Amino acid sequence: CASSLDSRNGELFF.

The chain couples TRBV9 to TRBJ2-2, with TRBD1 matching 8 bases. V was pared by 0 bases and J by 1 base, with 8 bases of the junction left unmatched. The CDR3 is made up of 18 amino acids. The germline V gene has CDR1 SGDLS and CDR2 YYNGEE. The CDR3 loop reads CASSVGTGQLGNTGELFF. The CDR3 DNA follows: TGTGCCAGCAGCGTAGGGACAGGGCAGCTCGGGAACACCGGGGAGCTGTTTTTT.